This is a list of T cell receptor beta chains from one sample in a study of blood T cell repertoires in COVID-19. Libraries were prepared by immunoSEQ multiplex PCR; TCRdb keeps only in-frame clonotypes and omits some of them. The sample holds 250,000 or so clones; about 90% are singletons and the top ten take more than 10%. The material sequenced was PBMCs or T cells enriched from blood (not recorded which). The receptors come from a man aged 25 to 40 who had recovered from COVID-19. The CDR3 runs from the conserved cysteine through the conserved F or W. The D gene is left open where the match is weak. Clone size is not always given. Where it is, it says once, few, many or a class for expanded clones.

>TRBJ1-1|13|TRBV30|-|-
CAWKGVMNTEAFF
>TRBJ1-2|13|TRBV30|TRBD1|-
CACGTGGSYGYTF
>TRBJ1-3|16|TRBV27|TRBD1|-
CASSYGTVDSGNTIYF
>TRBJ1-5|14|TRBV28|TRBD1|-
CASRPGTDNQPQHF
>TRBJ1-5|13|TRBV12-3/TRBV12-4|-|-
CASSLYSNQPQHF
>TRBJ1-5|15|TRBV5-6|-|once
CASSLRTGLNQPQHF
>TRBJ2-2|17|TRBV28|-|-
CASSPSVGGTNTGELFF
>TRBJ1-1|13|TRBV12-3/TRBV12-4|-|-
CASSRRGNTEAFF
>TRBJ2-2|16|TRBV7-2|TRBD1|once
CASSTRRDRVAGELFF
>TRBJ2-1|15|TRBV30|-|-
CAWRETGTYYNEQFF
>TRBJ2-1|17|TRBV27|TRBD1|-
CASSFQQTGKSYNEQFF
>TRBJ1-1|13|TRBV6-5|-|-
CASSPPGTPKAFF
>TRBJ1-2|13|TRBV6-2/TRBV6-3|-|-
CASSSGWEYGYTF
>TRBJ2-5|13|TRBV19|-|-
CASTRGSWETQYF
>TRBJ2-1|15|TRBV9|-|-
CATYTGGVSYNEQFF
>TRBJ2-2|14|TRBV7-3|TRBD1|-
CASSRDRVTGELFF
>TRBJ2-7|14|TRBV5-1|-|few
CASSLTAASYEQYF
>TRBJ1-2|16|TRBV5-4|-|-
CASSLGQGRANYGYTF
>TRBJ2-1|15|TRBV3-1/TRBV3-2|-|-
CASSHSSVDYNEQFF
>TRBJ1-5|14|TRBV28|-|-
CASIPGGFGQPQHF
>TRBJ1-6|14|TRBV27|-|-
CASSLFPGNSPLHF
>TRBJ1-1|12|TRBV28|-|-
CASSFLRTEAFF
>TRBJ2-3|13|TRBV2|-|-
CASIRERTDTQYF
>TRBJ1-3|13|TRBV30|-|-
CAWSADRRNTIYF